These T cell receptor beta chains were read from a single sample in a study of T cell changes during pregnancy in multiple sclerosis. The data were produced by immunoSEQ multiplex PCR, yet TCRdb's version contains in-frame clones alone and is incomplete. The sample has 55,000 or so clones, roughly 90% seen once. The sequences come from CD4+ T cells from peripheral blood mononuclear cells, collected after pregnancy. These receptors were obtained from a female donor with multiple sclerosis, enrolled in a pregnancy study. The CDR3 runs from the conserved cysteine through the conserved F or W. The D gene is left open where the match is weak. Some rows mark clone size as missing; the rest say once, few, many or name a class of expanded clone.

D: TRBD1
J: TRBJ1-4
V: TRBV5-6
size: NA
CDR3: CASTGSTGGKEKLFF
DNA: TGTGCCAGCACCGGCTCAACAGGGGGCAAGGAAAAACTGTTTTTT

D: NA
J: TRBJ1-5
V: TRBV5-1
size: NA
CDR3: CASSSGESNQPQHF
DNA: TGCGCCAGCAGCTCCGGGGAGAGCAATCAGCCCCAGCATTTT

D: TRBD2
J: TRBJ2-5
V: TRBV11-2
size: NA
CDR3: CASSLDGRGEETQYF
DNA: TGTGCCAGCAGCTTAGATGGACGGGGGGAAGAGACCCAGTACTTC

D: TRBD1
J: TRBJ2-3
V: TRBV4-1
size: NA
CDR3: CASRSPGQASTDTQYF
DNA: TGCGCCAGCAGGAGTCCGGGACAGGCGAGCACAGATACGCAGTATTTT

D: NA
J: TRBJ1-2
V: TRBV18
size: few
CDR3: CASSPGTESSYTF
DNA: TGTGCCAGCTCCCCCGGGACTGAGTCGAGCTACACCTTC

D: NA
J: TRBJ2-2
V: TRBV25-1
size: few
CDR3: CASSGTGTTNTGELFF
DNA: TGTGCCAGCAGTGGTACCGGGACAACGAACACCGGGGAGCTGTTTTTT

D: NA
J: TRBJ2-3
V: TRBV6-5
size: NA
CDR3: CASSSQPVSDTDTQYF
DNA: TGTGCCAGCAGTTCCCAGCCGGTCAGCGACACAGATACGCAGTATTTT

D: NA
J: TRBJ2-3
V: TRBV4-1
size: once
CDR3: CASSYPGTNTDTQYF
DNA: TGCGCCAGCAGCTACCCCGGGACAAACACAGATACGCAGTATTTT

D: NA
J: TRBJ2-1
V: TRBV25-1
size: NA
CDR3: CASSEYRGVEQFF
DNA: TGTGCCAGCAGTGAATATCGCGGAGTTGAGCAGTTCTTC

D: TRBD1
J: TRBJ1-4
V: TRBV7-9
size: NA
CDR3: CASNRGGTNEKLFF
DNA: TGTGCCAGCAACCGAGGGGGCACTAATGAAAAACTGTTTTTT

D: TRBD2
J: TRBJ2-2
V: TRBV11-2
size: NA
CDR3: CASTLRGAGTGELFF
DNA: TGTGCCAGCACCCTGCGGGGGGCCGGAACCGGGGAGCTGTTTTTT

D: NA
J: TRBJ2-2
V: TRBV7-3
size: NA
CDR3: CASSGGATGELFF
DNA: TGTGCCAGCAGTGGCGGGGCCACCGGGGAGCTGTTTTTT

D: TRBD1
J: TRBJ1-2
V: TRBV29-1
size: NA
CDR3: CSVARQGYGYTF
DNA: TGCAGCGTTGCCAGACAGGGGTATGGCTACACCTTC

D: NA
J: TRBJ1-4
V: TRBV27
size: NA
CDR3: CASAPATNEKLFF
DNA: TGTGCCAGCGCTCCGGCAACTAATGAAAAACTGTTTTTT

D: TRBD2
J: TRBJ2-7
V: TRBV10-3
size: NA
CDR3: CAIRGTSGGYEQYF
DNA: TGTGCCATCAGGGGGACTAGCGGGGGTTACGAGCAGTACTTC

D: TRBD1
J: TRBJ1-1
V: TRBV19
size: few
CDR3: CATRTGKVTEAFF
DNA: TGTGCCACCCGGACAGGGAAGGTAACTGAAGCTTTCTTT

D: NA
J: TRBJ1-2
V: TRBV30
size: NA
CDR3: CAWSLQGRANYGYTF
DNA: TGTGCCTGGAGCTTACAGGGCCGAGCTAACTATGGCTACACCTTC

D: NA
J: TRBJ2-1
V: TRBV7-2
size: NA
CDR3: CASSYVWGGAMGNEQFF
DNA: TGTGCCAGCAGCTACGTGTGGGGCGGGGCCATGGGGAATGAGCAGTTCTTC

D: TRBD1
J: TRBJ2-3
V: TRBV15
size: NA
CDR3: CATSADRASTDTQYF
DNA: TGTGCCACCAGCGCGGACAGGGCTAGCACAGATACGCAGTATTTT

D: NA
J: TRBJ1-2
V: TRBV7-3
size: NA
CDR3: CASSLTTGNFYGYTF
DNA: TGTGCCAGCAGCTTGACAACAGGGAACTTCTATGGCTACACCTTC

D: TRBD2
J: TRBJ2-1
V: TRBV6-6
size: NA
CDR3: CASSRPGGGMNEQFF
DNA: TGTGCCAGCAGCCGCCCGGGCGGGGGGATGAATGAGCAGTTCTTC

D: NA
J: TRBJ1-1
V: TRBV7-9
size: NA
CDR3: CASSFRGTFEAFF
DNA: TGTGCCAGCAGCTTTAGGGGGACCTTTGAAGCTTTCTTT

D: NA
J: TRBJ1-2
V: TRBV7-2
size: NA
CDR3: CASSLSDRARGYGYTF
DNA: TGTGCCAGCAGCTTAAGCGATAGGGCCAGGGGTTATGGCTACACCTTC

D: NA
J: TRBJ2-2
V: TRBV15
size: NA
CDR3: CATSRGGLGTGELFF
DNA: TGTGCCACCAGCAGAGGTGGGCTGGGTACCGGGGAGCTGTTTTTT